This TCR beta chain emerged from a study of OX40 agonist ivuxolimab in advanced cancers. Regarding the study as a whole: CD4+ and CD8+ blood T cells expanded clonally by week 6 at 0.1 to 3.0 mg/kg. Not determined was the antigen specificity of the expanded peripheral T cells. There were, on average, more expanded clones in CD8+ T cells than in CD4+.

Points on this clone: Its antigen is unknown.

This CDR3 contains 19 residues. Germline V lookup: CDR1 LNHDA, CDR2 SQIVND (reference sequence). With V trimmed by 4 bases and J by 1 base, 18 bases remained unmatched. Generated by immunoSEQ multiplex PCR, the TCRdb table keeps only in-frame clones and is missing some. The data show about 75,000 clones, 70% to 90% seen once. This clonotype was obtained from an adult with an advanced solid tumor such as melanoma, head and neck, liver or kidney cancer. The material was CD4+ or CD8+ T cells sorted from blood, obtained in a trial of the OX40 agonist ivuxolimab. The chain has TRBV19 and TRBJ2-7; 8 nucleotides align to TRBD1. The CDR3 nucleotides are TGTGCCAGTAGTAGAGACAGGGGAACGTCTGCAGGAGGGTCCTACGAGCAGTACTTC. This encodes CASSRDRGTSAGGSYEQYF. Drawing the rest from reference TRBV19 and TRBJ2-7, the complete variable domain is DGGITQSPKYLFRKEGQNVTLSCEQNLNHDAMYWYRQDPGQGLRLIYYSQIVNDFQKGDIAEGYSVSREKKESFPLTVTSAQKNPTAFYLCASSRDRGTSAGGSYEQYFGPGTRLTVT.